One and the same sample provided the 4 T cell receptor beta chains below, sequenced in a study of shared clonotypes between healthy human individuals. TCRdb's copy holds only in-frame clones and misses some; the assay was immunoSEQ multiplex PCR. The data contain 190,000 or so clones, 66% of them seen just once; the ten biggest clones take up more than 9%. The material sequenced was memory CD4+ T cells sorted from blood. Subset described: CD45RA-negative fraction. The source of these receptors is a man aged 30 to 45 in good health.

This clone was counted between two and nine times. The genes are TRBV18 and TRBJ2-2; TRBD1 might be the D (6 bases). Germline assignment: CDR1 KGHSH and CDR2 LQKENI. Between the trimmed V and J ends, which lost 7 bases and 2 bases, there was a span of 11 bases. The CDR3 has 14 amino acids. The CDR3 spells CASCTTGNTGELFF. Written as DNA, the CDR3 is TGTGCCAGCTGTACGACAGGAAACACCGGGGAGCTGTTTTTT.

This clone was seen only a few times. The chain recombines TRBV19 with TRBJ1-5, with a possible D match to TRBD1 (6 bases). V shed 9 bases and J shed 4 bases, with 13 bases lying between them. Germline V gives CDR1 LNHDA, CDR2 SQIVND (reference sequence). The CDR3 extends over 13 amino acids. CDR3 residues: CASSYRENQPQHF. In nucleotides, the CDR3 is TGTGCCAGCAGTTACAGGGAAAATCAGCCCCAGCATTTT.

In this sample, this clone turned up once. The chain employs TRBV7-9 and TRBJ2-2; D uncertain. V was pared by 7 bases and J by 2 bases, with 11 bases between. CDR3 size: 14 residues. The germline gives CDR1 SEHNR, CDR2 FQNEAQ (reference sequence). The CDR3 loop is CASKPGVNTGELFF. CDR3 bases: TGTGCCAGCAAGCCGGGCGTTAACACCGGGGAGCTGTTTTTT.

This clone has just a few counts. This chain links TRBV4-3 with TRBJ2-5, with unresolved D. The V and J ends lost 2 bases and 1 base respectively, with 11 bases between them. This CDR3 comprises 15 residues. CDR1 is LGHNA, CDR2 YSLEER, per germline. CDR3 region: CASSQNPVSQETQYF. CDR3 coding DNA: TGCGCCAGCAGCCAAAACCCGGTTAGCCAAGAGACCCAGTACTTC.